The 14 T cell receptor beta chains listed next were all sequenced from one sample in a study of Graves' ophthalmopathy and Graves' hyperthyroidism (dated by TCRdb to the late 2010s). The run used an Illumina HiSeq 2000. For repertoire sequencing, TCR beta CDR3 regions were amplified from RNA transcripts. HTBI primers and the Qiagen OneStep RT-PCR kit were used in a first-round RT-PCR, which was followed by a second-round multiplex PCR, size selection and purification. The public reads were quality trimmed at Q25 with fastp and then assembled into clones with MiXCR by TCRdb, keeping productive beta chains. Each CDR3 protein appears once, grouped with its most common genes and DNA. Present in this sample are more than 150,000 distinct CDR3 sequences, over 35% of which were seen just once. The ten largest clonotypes hold under 7% of the sample. Sequencing used peripheral blood. Receptors originate from a woman aged 40 to 50 with Graves' ophthalmopathy. Donor details come from another sample of the same person, matched by shared clones.

This clonotype was found many times. This rearrangement joins TRBV12-5 to TRBJ1-6; no firm D call. This CDR3 is 13 amino acids long. Trimming took 6 bases from V and 0 from J, leaving 3 bases between them. Germline values: CDR1 LGHNT, CDR2 FRNRAP. This chain's CDR3 is CASGVSYNSPLHF. DNA of the CDR3: TGTGCTAGTGGCGTCTCCTATAATTCACCCCTCCACTTT.

This chain joins TRBV11-2 and TRBJ2-5, with TRBD1 matching over 10 bases. CDR1 and CDR2 (germline): SGHAT, FQNNGV. After removal of 5 bases from V and 4 bases from J, the junction contained 19 bases not matched to a gene. This CDR3 is 19 amino acids long. The CDR3 region has the DNA TGTGCCAGCAGCGACCGAGGGGGGACAGGGGTATTATCGTCAGAGACCCAGTACTTC. It specifies CASSDRGGTGVLSSETQYF.

This clonotype showed up many times. The J gene is TRBJ1-1, the V gene TRBV7-2; D is unclear. V lost 5 bases and J lost 1, with 14 bases in between. Germline CDR1 is SGHTA and CDR2 is FQGNSA. This CDR3 has 15 residues. In DNA, the CDR3 is TGTGCCAGCAGCGCCTACACCGGGCCGAACACTGAAGCTTTCTTT. Translation: CASSAYTGPNTEAFF.

The rearrangement joins TRBV20-1 to TRBJ2-7; no clear D gene. The CDR3 is 14 amino acids. Germline-derived CDR1 and CDR2 are DFQATT and SNEGSKA (reference sequence). V lost 1 base to trimming and J lost 2 bases, with 12 bases between them. The CDR3 region is CSARVGPVAYEQYF. Here the CDR3 DNA reads TGCAGTGCTAGAGTCGGCCCAGTCGCCTACGAGCAGTACTTC.

The chain recombines TRBV6-5 with TRBJ1-5; unclear D gene. The CDR3 is 16 amino acids. Trimming removed 3 bases from V and 1 base from J, with 13 bases in between. Germline V gene lookup returns CDR1 MNHEY and CDR2 SVGAGI. The DNA of the CDR3 is TGTGCCAGCAGTTATCGCCCCGGAGGGAGCAATCAGCCCCAGCATTTT. This translates into CASSYRPGGSNQPQHF.

This clonotype was seen at least ten times. This chain connects TRBV18 to TRBJ2-7; the match to TRBD2 covers 8 bases. Losses at the gene ends were 3 bases for V and 4 bases for J; bases not matched to a gene: 2. CDR1 is KGHSH, CDR2 LQKENI, per germline. CDR3 length equals 13 residues. The CDR3 is CASSPRGRYEQYF. The CDR3 region has the DNA TGTGCCAGCTCACCTCGCGGGAGGTACGAGCAGTACTTC.

At least ten counts were recorded for this clonotype. The genes are TRBV7-9 and TRBJ1-1, with D unresolved. CDR1 SEHNR and CDR2 FQNEAQ come from the germline V gene (reference sequence). Trimming took off 0 bases at V and 7 bases at J, with 9 bases between the two ends. The CDR3 totals 13 residues. CDR3 amino acids: CASSLAGSLEAFF. CDR3 nucleotides: TGTGCCAGCAGCTTAGCGGGATCACTTGAAGCTTTCTTT.

This clonotype was found many times. This chain joins TRBV27 and TRBJ1-1; no definite D call. Between the trimmed V and J ends, which lost 3 bases and 1 base, there was a span of 15 bases. CDR3 size: 16 residues. CDR1 is MNHEY, CDR2 SMNVEV, per germline (reference sequence). CDR3 nucleotides: TGTGCCAGCAGTTTCTTTACAGCGAAACCGAACACTGAAGCTTTCTTT. Translating it yields CASSFFTAKPNTEAFF.

CDR3 DNA: TGTGCCAGCAGTCTCCGGGCTGACTATGGCTACACCTTC. This encodes CASSLRADYGYTF. The chain recombines TRBV12-3 or TRBV12-4 with TRBJ1-2, with unresolved D. The CDR3 sequence is 13 residues long. The V and J ends lost 5 bases and 3 bases respectively, with 10 bases between them.

The chain couples TRBV28 to TRBJ2-7, with 8 bases aligning to TRBD2. V shed 5 bases and J 8 bases; nucleotides not matched to a gene: 14. CDR3 size: 15 residues. Germline-derived CDR1 and CDR2 are MDHEN and SYDVKM. The CDR3 here is CASSERTSPQAQQYF. As DNA, the CDR3 is TGTGCCAGCAGTGAACGGACTAGCCCGCAGGCTCAGCAGTACTTC.

This clonotype was observed many times. The chain is built from TRBV5-1 and TRBJ1-2; TRBD1 might be the D (6 bases). Germline V lookup: CDR1 SGHRS, CDR2 YFSETQ. This CDR3 spans 12 amino acids. V was shortened by 8 bases and J by 4 bases, with 12 bases between the two germline ends. The CDR3 spells CASKQGVYGYTF. CDR3 DNA sequence: TGCGCCAGTAAACAGGGAGTCTATGGCTACACCTTC.

This clonotype was recorded at least ten times. The CDR3 region is CASSRSRTDNTEAFF. As DNA, the CDR3 is TGTGCCAGCAGCCGCTCCCGGACGGATAACACTGAAGCTTTCTTT. This chain connects TRBV11-2 to TRBJ1-1; D not resolved. The germline gives CDR1 SGHAT, CDR2 FQNNGV. The CDR3 extends over 15 amino acids. With 5 bases removed from V and 2 bases from J, the gap between germline ends came to 15 bases.

This chain uses TRBV20-1 with TRBJ2-5; 8 nucleotides align to TRBD2. The germline gives CDR1 DFQATT, CDR2 SNEGSKA (reference sequence). The CDR3 runs 14 residues. J lost 7 bases, V lost 1 base, and 8 bases had no gene match. This CDR3 reads CSARVLAGKMTQYF. The CDR3 region has the DNA TGCAGTGCTAGAGTTTTAGCGGGAAAGATGACCCAGTACTTC.

This clonotype occurred many times. V usage is TRBV11-2 and J usage is TRBJ2-2; no firm D call. Germline V CDR1 and CDR2: SGHAT, FQNNGV. Trimming removed 7 bases from V and 1 base from J, with 10 bases in between. This CDR3 contains 14 residues. The CDR3 nucleotides are TGTGCCAGCAACATTCAGTGGAACACCGGGGAGCTGTTTTTT. Translated, it gives CASNIQWNTGELFF.